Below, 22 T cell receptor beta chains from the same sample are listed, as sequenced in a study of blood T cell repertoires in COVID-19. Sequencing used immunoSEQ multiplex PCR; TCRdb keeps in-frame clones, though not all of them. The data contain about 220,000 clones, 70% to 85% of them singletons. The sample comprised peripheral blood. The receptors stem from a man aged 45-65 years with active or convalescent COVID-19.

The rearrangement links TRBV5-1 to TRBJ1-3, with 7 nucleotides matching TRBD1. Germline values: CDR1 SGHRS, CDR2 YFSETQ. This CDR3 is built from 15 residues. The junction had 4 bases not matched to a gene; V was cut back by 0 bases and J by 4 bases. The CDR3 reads CASSLGTGAGNTIYF. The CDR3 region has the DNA TGCGCCAGCAGCTTGGGAACAGGGGCCGGAAACACCATATATTTT.

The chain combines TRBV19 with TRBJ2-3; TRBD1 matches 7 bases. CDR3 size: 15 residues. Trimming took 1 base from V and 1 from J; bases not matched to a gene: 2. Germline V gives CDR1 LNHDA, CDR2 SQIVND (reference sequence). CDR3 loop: CASSIVGTGTDTQYF. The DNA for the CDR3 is TGTGCCAGTAGTATAGTTGGGACAGGCACAGATACGCAGTATTTT.

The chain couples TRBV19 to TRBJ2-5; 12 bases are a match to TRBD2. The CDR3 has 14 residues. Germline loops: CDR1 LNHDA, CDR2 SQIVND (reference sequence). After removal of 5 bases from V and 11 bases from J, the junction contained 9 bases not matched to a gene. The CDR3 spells CASSAGLAGDGQYF. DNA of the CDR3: TGTGCCAGTAGTGCGGGACTAGCGGGCGACGGACAGTACTTC. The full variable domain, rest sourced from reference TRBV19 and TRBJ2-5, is DGGITQSPKYLFRKEGQNVTLSCEQNLNHDAMYWYRQDPGQGLRLIYYSQIVNDFQKGDIAEGYSVSREKKESFPLTVTSAQKNPTAFYLCASSAGLAGDGQYFGPGTRLLVL.

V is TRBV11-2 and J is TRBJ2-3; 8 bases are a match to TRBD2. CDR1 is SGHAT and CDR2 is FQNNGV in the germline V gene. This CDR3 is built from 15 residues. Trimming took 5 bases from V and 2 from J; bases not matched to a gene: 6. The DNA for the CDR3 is TGTGCCAGCAGCCTCCCGGGAGGGGCCACAGATACGCAGTATTTT. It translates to CASSLPGGATDTQYF. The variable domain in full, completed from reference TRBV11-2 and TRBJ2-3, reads EAGVAQSPRYKIIEKRQSVAFWCNPISGHATLYWYQQILGQGPKLLIQFQNNGVVDDSQLPKDRFSAERLKGVDSTLKIQPAKLEDSAVYLCASSLPGGATDTQYFGPGTRLTVL.

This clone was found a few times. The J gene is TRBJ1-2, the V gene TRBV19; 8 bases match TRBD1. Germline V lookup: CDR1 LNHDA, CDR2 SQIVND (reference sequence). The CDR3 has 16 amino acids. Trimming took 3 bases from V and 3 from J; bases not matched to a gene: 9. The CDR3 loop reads CASSMGGRGRDYGYTF. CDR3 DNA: TGTGCCAGTAGTATGGGTGGCAGGGGGCGCGACTATGGCTACACCTTC.

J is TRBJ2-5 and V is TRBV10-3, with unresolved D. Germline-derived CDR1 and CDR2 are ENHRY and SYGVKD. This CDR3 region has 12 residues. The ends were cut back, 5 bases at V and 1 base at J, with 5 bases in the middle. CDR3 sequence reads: CAISLGQETQYF. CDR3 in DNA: TGTGCCATCAGTCTAGGCCAAGAGACCCAGTACTTC.

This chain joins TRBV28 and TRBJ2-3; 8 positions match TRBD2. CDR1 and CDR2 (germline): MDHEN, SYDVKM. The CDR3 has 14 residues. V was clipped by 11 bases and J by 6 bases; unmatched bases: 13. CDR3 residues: CAAQRGGIGDTQYF. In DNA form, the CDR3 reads TGTGCCGCCCAACGGGGGGGCATTGGGGATACGCAGTATTTT.

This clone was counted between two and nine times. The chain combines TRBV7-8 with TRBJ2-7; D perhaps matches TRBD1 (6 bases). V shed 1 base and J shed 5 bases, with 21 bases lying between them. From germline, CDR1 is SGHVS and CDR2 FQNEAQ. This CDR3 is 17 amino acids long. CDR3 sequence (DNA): TGTGCCAGCAGCTTAGTTGGGGTGAGGGGGAGTCGGAACGAGCAGTACGTC. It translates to CASSLVGVRGSRNEQYV.

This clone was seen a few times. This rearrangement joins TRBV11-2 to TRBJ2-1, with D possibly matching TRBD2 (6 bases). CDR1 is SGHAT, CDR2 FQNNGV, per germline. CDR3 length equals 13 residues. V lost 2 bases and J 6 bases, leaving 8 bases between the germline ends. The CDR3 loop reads CASSLSGVNEQFF. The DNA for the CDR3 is TGTGCCAGCAGCTTATCGGGGGTCAATGAGCAGTTCTTC.

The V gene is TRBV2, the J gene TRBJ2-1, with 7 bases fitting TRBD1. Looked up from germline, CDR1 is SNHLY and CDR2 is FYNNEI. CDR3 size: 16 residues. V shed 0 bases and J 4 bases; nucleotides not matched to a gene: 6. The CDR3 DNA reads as TGTGCCAGCAGTGAAGCGATCGACAGGGAATACAATGAGCAGTTCTTC. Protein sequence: CASSEAIDREYNEQFF.

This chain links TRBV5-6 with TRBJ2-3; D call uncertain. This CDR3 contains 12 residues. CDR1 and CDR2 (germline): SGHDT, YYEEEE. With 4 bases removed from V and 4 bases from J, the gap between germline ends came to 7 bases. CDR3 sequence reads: CASSLTADTQYF. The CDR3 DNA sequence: TGTGCCAGCAGCCTAACTGCAGATACGCAGTATTTT.

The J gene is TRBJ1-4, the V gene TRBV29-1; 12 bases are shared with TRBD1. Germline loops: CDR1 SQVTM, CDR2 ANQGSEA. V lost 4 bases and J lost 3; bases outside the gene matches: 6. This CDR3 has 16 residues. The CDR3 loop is CSVVGTGGRSNEKLFF. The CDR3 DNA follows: TGCAGCGTTGTCGGGACAGGGGGCAGGTCTAATGAAAAACTGTTTTTT.

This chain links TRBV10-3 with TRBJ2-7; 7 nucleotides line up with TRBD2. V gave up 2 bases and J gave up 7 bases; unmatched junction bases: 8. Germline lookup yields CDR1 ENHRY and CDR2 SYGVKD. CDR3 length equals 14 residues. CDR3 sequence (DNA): TGTGCCATCAGTGAGATGTGGGGAGGGGCTGAGCAGTACGTC. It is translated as CAISEMWGGAEQYV.

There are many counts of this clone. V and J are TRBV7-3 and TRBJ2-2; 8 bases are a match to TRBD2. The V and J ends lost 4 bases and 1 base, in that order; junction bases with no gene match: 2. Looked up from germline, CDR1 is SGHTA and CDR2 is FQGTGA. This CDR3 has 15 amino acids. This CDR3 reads CASSSGGVNTGELFF. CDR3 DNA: TGTGCCAGCAGCTCCGGGGGGGTGAACACCGGGGAGCTGTTTTTT.

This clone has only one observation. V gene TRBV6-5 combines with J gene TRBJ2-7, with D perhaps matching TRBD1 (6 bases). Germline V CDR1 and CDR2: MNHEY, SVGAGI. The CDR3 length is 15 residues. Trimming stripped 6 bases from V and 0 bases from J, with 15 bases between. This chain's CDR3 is CASRKQGQGSYEQYF. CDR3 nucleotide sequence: TGTGCCAGCAGGAAACAGGGTCAGGGCTCCTACGAGCAGTACTTC.

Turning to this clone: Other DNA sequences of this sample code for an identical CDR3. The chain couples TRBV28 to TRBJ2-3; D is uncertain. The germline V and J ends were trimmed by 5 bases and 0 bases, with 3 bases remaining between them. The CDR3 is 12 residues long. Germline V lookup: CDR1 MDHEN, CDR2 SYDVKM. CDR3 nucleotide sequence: TGTGCCAGCAGTCTGAGCACAGATACGCAGTATTTT. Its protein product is CASSLSTDTQYF. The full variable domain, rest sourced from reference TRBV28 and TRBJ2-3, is DVKVTQSSRYLVKRTGEKVFLECVQDMDHENMFWYRQDPGLGLRLIYFSYDVKMKEKGDIPEGYSVSREKKERFSLILESASTNQTSMYLCASSLSTDTQYFGPGTRLTVL.

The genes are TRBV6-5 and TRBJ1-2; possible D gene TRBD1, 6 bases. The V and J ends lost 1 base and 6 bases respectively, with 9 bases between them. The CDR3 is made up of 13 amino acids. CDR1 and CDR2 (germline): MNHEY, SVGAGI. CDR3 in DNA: TGTGCCAGCAGTTACTGGGCAGGGGATGGCTACACCTTC. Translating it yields CASSYWAGDGYTF.

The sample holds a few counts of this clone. The CDR3 coding sequence is TGTGCCAGCAGACTTTGGGACAGGGGTGAGCAGTACGTC. It encodes CASRLWDRGEQYV. The rearrangement links TRBV2 to TRBJ2-7; 10 bases map to TRBD1. Germline CDR1 is SNHLY and CDR2 is FYNNEI. J lost 7 bases, V lost 6 bases, and 6 bases had no gene match. The CDR3 has 13 residues.

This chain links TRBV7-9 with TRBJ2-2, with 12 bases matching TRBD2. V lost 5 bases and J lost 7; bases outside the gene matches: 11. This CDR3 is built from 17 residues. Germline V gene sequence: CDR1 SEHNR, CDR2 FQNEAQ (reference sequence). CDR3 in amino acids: CASSAPSSGGAVGELFF. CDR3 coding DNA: TGTGCCAGCAGCGCCCCATCTAGCGGGGGGGCCGTCGGGGAGCTGTTTTTT.

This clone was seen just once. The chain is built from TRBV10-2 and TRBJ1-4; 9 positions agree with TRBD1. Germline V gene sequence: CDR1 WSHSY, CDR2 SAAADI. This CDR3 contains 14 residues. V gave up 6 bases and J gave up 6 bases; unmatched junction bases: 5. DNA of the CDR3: TGCGCCAGCAGGGGACAGGGAGAGGATGAAAAACTGTTTTTT. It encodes CASRGQGEDEKLFF.

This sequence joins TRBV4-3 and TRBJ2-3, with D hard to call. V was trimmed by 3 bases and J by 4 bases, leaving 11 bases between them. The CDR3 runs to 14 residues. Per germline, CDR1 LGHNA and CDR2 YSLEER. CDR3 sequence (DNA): TGCGCCAGCAGCCAGCTTGCCCGGTCAGATACGCAGTATTTT. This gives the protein CASSQLARSDTQYF.

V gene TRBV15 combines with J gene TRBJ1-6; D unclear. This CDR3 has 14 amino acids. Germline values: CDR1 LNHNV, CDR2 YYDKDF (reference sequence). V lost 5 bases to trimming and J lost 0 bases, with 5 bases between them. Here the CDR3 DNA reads TGTGCCACCAGCCGTCGCTCCTATAATTCACCCCTCCACTTT. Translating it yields CATSRRSYNSPLHF.